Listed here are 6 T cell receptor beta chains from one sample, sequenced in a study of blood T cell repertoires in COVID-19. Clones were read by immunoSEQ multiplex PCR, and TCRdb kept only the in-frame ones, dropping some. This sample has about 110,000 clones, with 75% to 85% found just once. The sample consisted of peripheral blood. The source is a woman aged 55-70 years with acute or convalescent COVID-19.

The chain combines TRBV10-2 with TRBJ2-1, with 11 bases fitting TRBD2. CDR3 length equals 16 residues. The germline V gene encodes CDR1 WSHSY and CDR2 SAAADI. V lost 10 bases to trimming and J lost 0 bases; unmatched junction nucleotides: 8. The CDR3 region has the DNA TGCGCCACTAGCGGGGGGCCCCCGAGCTCCTACAATGAGCAGTTCTTC. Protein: CATSGGPPSSYNEQFF.

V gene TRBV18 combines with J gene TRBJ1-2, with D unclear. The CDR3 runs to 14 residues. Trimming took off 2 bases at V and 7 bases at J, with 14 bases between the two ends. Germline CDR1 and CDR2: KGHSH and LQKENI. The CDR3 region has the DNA TGTGCCAGCTCACCAGGGCGGACGACTATTGGCTACACCTTC. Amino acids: CASSPGRTTIGYTF.

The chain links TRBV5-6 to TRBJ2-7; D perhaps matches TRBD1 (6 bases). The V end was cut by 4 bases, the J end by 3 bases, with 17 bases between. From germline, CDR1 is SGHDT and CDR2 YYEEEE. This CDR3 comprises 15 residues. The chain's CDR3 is CASSRRFGDIYEQYF. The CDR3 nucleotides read TGTGCCAGCAGCCGTCGCTTCGGGGACATCTACGAGCAGTACTTC.

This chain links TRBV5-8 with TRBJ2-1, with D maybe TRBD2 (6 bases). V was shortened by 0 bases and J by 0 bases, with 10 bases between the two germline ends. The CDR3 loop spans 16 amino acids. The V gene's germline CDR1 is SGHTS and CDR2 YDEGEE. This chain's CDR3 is CASSLGSGPSYNEQFF. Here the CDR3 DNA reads TGTGCCAGCAGCTTGGGGAGCGGGCCCTCCTACAATGAGCAGTTCTTC. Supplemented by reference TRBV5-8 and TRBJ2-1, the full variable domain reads EAGVTQSPTHLIKTRGQQATLRCSPISGHTSVYWYQQALGLGLQFLLWYDEGEERNRGNFPPRFSGRQFPNYSSELNVNALELEDSALYLCASSLGSGPSYNEQFFGPGTRLTVL.

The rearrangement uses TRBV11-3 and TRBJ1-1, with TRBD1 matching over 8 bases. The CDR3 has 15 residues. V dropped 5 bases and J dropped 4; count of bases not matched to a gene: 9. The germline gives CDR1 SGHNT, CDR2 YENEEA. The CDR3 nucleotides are TGTGCCAGCAGCGCAGGGGGCTATGGGAGCACTGAAGCTTTCTTT. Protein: CASSAGGYGSTEAFF. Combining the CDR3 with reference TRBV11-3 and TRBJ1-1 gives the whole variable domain EAGVVQSPRYKIIEKKQPVAFWCNPISGHNTLYWYLQNLGQGPELLIRYENEEAVDDSQLPKDRFSAERLKGVDSTLKIQPAELGDSAVYLCASSAGGYGSTEAFFGQGTRLTVV.

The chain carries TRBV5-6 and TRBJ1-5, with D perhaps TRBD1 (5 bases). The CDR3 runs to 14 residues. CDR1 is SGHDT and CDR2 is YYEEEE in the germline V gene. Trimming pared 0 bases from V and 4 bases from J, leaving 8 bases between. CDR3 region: CASSLGQKNQPQHF. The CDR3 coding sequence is TGTGCCAGCAGCTTGGGACAGAAGAATCAGCCCCAGCATTTT.